The 28 T cell receptor beta chains in this list originate from one sample, sequenced in a study of CD8 T cells in ankylosing spondylitis. TCRdb reanalysed the 5' RACE reads using MiXCR and keeps one entry per CDR3 protein. Counted here are 250,000 to 400,000 distinct CDR3 sequences, roughly 11% occurring once; the ten biggest clones make up about a tenth. Input material: blood, either unsorted or a sorted T cell fraction (not recorded which). The receptors shown here come from a female donor with ankylosing spondylitis or in good health (not recorded which).

This clonotype was detected a few times. V usage is TRBV7-2 and J usage is TRBJ1-6; D unclear. CDR1 is SGHTA and CDR2 is FQGNSA in the germline V gene. V was clipped by 1 base and J by 2 bases, with 3 bases between them. The CDR3 sequence is 14 residues long. The CDR3 is CASSLGAYNSPLHF. The CDR3 DNA is TGTGCCAGCAGCTTAGGGGCCTATAATTCACCCCTCCACTTT.

At least ten counts were recorded for this clonotype. The V call is TRBV20-1, the J call TRBJ2-3; no definite D call. The CDR3 is 13 residues long. The V gene lost 0 bases and the J gene lost 6 bases, with 10 bases spanning the gap. Germline values: CDR1 DFQATT, CDR2 SNEGSKA (reference sequence). The CDR3 nucleotides read TGCAGTGCTAGAGAAATCCCCCCCGATACGCAGTATTTT. This codes for CSAREIPPDTQYF.

This clonotype has more than one count but fewer than ten. The DNA of the CDR3 is TGTGCCAGTAGTAGGGGAAACAGGGCCAGAGAGACCCAGTACTTC. Amino acid sequence: CASSRGNRARETQYF. V usage is TRBV28 and J usage is TRBJ2-5; perhaps TRBD1 as D (6 bases). Trimming left V 9 bases short and J 4 bases short, with 21 bases between. The CDR3 runs to 15 residues. Germline loops: CDR1 MDHEN, CDR2 SYDVKM.

This clonotype was seen many times. The chain carries TRBV7-2 and TRBJ2-1; a weak D match, TRBD1 (5 bases). Trimming stripped 4 bases from V and 9 bases from J, with 13 bases between. The CDR3 is 13 residues long. Germline V gene lookup returns CDR1 SGHTA and CDR2 FQGNSA. The CDR3 here is CASSSSRVSEQFF. The CDR3, as DNA: TGTGCCAGCAGCTCCTCCAGGGTGTCTGAGCAGTTCTTC. The complete variable domain, with remaining parts taken from reference TRBV7-2 and TRBJ2-1, reads GAGVSQSPSNKVTEKGKDVELRCDPISGHTALYWYRQSLGQGLEFLIYFQGNSAPDKSGLPSDRFSAERTGGSVSTLTIQRTQQEDSAVYLCASSSSRVSEQFFGPGTRLTVL.

This clonotype appeared many times. The rearrangement links TRBV5-1 to TRBJ1-6; D is uncertain. The CDR3 has 13 residues. Trimming removed 0 bases from V and 7 bases from J, with 5 bases in between. Germline V gene sequence: CDR1 SGHRS, CDR2 YFSETQ. The CDR3, as DNA: TGCGCCAGCAGCTTGGAAGGCAATTCACCCCTCCACTTT. Its translation is CASSLEGNSPLHF.

This clonotype was found many times. The chain links TRBV5-5 to TRBJ2-3, with 7 bases that match TRBD1. The CDR3 totals 17 residues. The V and J ends lost 4 bases and 6 bases, in that order; junction bases with no gene match: 17. Germline loops: CDR1 SGHKS, CDR2 YYEKEE (reference sequence). The CDR3 loop reads CASSLIPPGQRLDTQYF. As DNA, the CDR3 is TGTGCCAGCAGCCTAATTCCACCGGGACAGAGGTTGGATACGCAGTATTTT. Full variable domain (missing parts from reference TRBV5-5 and TRBJ2-3): DAGVTQSPTHLIKTRGQQVTLRCSPISGHKSVSWYQQVLGQGPQFIFQYYEKEERGRGNFPDRFSARQFPNYSSELNVNALLLGDSALYLCASSLIPPGQRLDTQYFGPGTRLTVL.

This clonotype was counted at least ten times. The gene calls are TRBV7-9 and TRBJ2-7, with D unclear. Per the germline V gene, CDR1 is SEHNR and CDR2 is FQNEAQ (reference sequence). The V end was cut by 3 bases, the J end by 6 bases, with 24 bases between. This CDR3 has 17 amino acids. CDR3 bases: TGTGCCAGCAGCTTCTTTGCAGCCACCTCATCCGTAGGCGAGCAGTACTTC. Amino acid sequence: CASSFFAATSSVGEQYF.

About this clonotype: At one end the junction does not follow the germline gene, possibly because of a read error. The V and J genes are TRBV20-1 and TRBJ1-2, with 10 positions matching TRBD1. The CDR3 consists of 16 residues. Germline-derived CDR1 and CDR2 are DFQATT and SNEGSKA (reference sequence). CDR3 protein: CCARFQGTGAVYGYTF. The DNA of the CDR3 is TGCTGTGCTAGATTCCAAGGGACAGGGGCGGTCTATGGCTACACCTTC.

This clonotype appeared a few times. The CDR3 DNA reads TGCAGTGCTAGGGGGAGTGGGAATCACCCGTCACCCCAGTTCTTC. The encoded protein is CSARGSGNHPSPQFF. The chain combines TRBV20-1 with TRBJ2-1; TRBD2 is a possible D gene (5 bases). The CDR3 runs 15 residues. Trimming shortened V by 3 bases and J by 13 bases, and 25 bases separated the two germline ends. Germline CDR1 reads DFQATT; CDR2 reads SNEGSKA (reference sequence).

The V and J genes are TRBV10-2 and TRBJ2-1; 10 bases fit TRBD2. The CDR3 covers 15 residues. Germline lookup yields CDR1 WSHSY and CDR2 SAAADI. J lost 2 bases, V lost 6 bases, and 4 bases had no gene match. The CDR3 nucleotides read TGCGCCAGCAGGGATAGCGGGGGGCCCTACAATGAGCAGTTCTTC. It codes for CASRDSGGPYNEQFF.

The V gene is TRBV27, the J gene TRBJ1-5; 9 bases align to TRBD1. The CDR3 length is 14 residues. Unmatched junction bases numbered 5, after V lost 5 bases and J lost 6 bases. Per germline, CDR1 MNHEY and CDR2 SMNVEV (reference sequence). CDR3 loop: CASSRGDRVQPQHF. The CDR3 DNA reads as TGTGCCAGCAGTCGGGGGGACAGGGTTCAGCCCCAGCATTTT.

This clonotype was recorded at least ten times. J is TRBJ2-3 and V is TRBV25-1; no definite D call. Looked up from germline, CDR1 is MGHDK and CDR2 is SYGVNS. V dropped 9 bases and J dropped 5 bases, with 15 bases sitting between them. The CDR3 is 13 residues long. CDR3 in amino acids: CASSGPNEDTQYF. In DNA form, the CDR3 reads TGTGCCAGTTCGGGTCCCAACGAAGATACGCAGTATTTT. The entire variable domain, with the rest obtained from reference TRBV25-1 and TRBJ2-3, is as follows: EADIYQTPRYLVIGTGKKITLECSQTMGHDKMYWYQQDPGMELHLIHYSYGVNSTEKGDLSSESTVSRIRTEHFPLTLESARPSHTSQYLCASSGPNEDTQYFGPGTRLTVL.

This clonotype was observed a few times. Germline is not matched at one junction end, which may reflect a read error. The chain is built from TRBV7-7 and TRBJ2-3; weak D call: TRBD2 (6 bases). The CDR3 is made up of 15 amino acids. Germline V gene sequence: CDR1 SSHAT, CDR2 FNYEAQ (reference sequence). CDR3 loop: CASTPGGGPTDTQYF. In nucleotides, the CDR3 is TGTGCTAGCACCCCCGGGGGTGGCCCCACAGATACGCAGTATTTT. Filled out from reference TRBV7-7 and TRBJ2-3, the complete variable domain reads GAGVSQSPRYKVTKRGQDVTLRCDPISSHATLYWYQQALGQGPEFLTYFNYEAQPDKSGLPSDRFSAERPEGSISTLTIQRTEQRDSAMYRCASTPGGGPTDTQYFGPGTRLTVL.

On this clonotype itself: Given a much more abundant clone one base away, this may be a read error. The chain couples TRBV29-1 to TRBJ1-2; TRBD1 is a possible D gene (5 bases). This CDR3 comprises 12 residues. Germline V gives CDR1 SQVTM, CDR2 ANQGSEA. The CDR3 DNA reads TGCAGCGTATTCGGACCACGGCGGGGCTACCCCTTC. As protein: CSVFGPRRGYPF. Complete variable domain (other parts from reference TRBV29-1 and TRBJ1-2): SAVISQKPSRDICQRGTSLTIQCQVDSQVTMMFWYRQQPGQSLTLIATANQGSEATYESGFVIDKFPISRPNLTFSTLTVSNMSPEDSSIYLCSVFGPRRGYPFGSGTRLTVV.

At least ten counts were recorded for this clonotype. The CDR3 protein is CASSLVQGAEAFF. In DNA, the CDR3 is TGCGCCAGCAGCTTGGTTCAGGGCGCTGAAGCTTTCTTT. The chain combines TRBV5-1 with TRBJ1-1; D might be TRBD1 (5 bases). Per germline, CDR1 SGHRS and CDR2 YFSETQ. The CDR3 is 13 residues long. Deletions cut 0 bases from V and 6 bases from J, with 9 bases between.

This clonotype was observed a handful of times. The rearrangement uses TRBV4-1 and TRBJ2-2; D is tentatively TRBD1 or TRBD2 (5 bases each). CDR1 MGHRA and CDR2 YSYEKL come from the germline V gene. The CDR3 is 15 amino acids. V was shortened by 1 base and J by 2 bases, with 8 bases between the two germline ends. This chain's CDR3 is CASSQAGLNTGELFF. The CDR3 nucleotides are TGCGCCAGCAGCCAAGCGGGGCTAAACACCGGGGAGCTGTTTTTT.

There are a few counts of this clonotype. This chain connects TRBV20-1 to TRBJ1-5; D is uncertain. CDR1 is DFQATT and CDR2 is SNEGSKA in the germline V gene (reference sequence). The length of the CDR3 is 16 residues. Trimming cost V 6 bases and J 0 bases, with 18 bases left between them. CDR3: CSAQSPRSTSNQPQHF. The CDR3 region has the DNA TGCAGTGCCCAATCTCCTCGGAGCACTAGCAATCAGCCCCAGCATTTT.

Only a few counts were recorded for this clonotype. This sequence joins TRBV12-3 or TRBV12-4 and TRBJ1-6, with D possibly matching TRBD1 (6 bases). The CDR3 spans 15 residues. V gave up 6 bases and J gave up 2 bases, with 11 bases separating them. CDR3 residues: CASRKRTAYNSPLHF. CDR3 bases: TGTGCCAGCAGAAAGAGGACAGCCTATAATTCACCCCTCCACTTT.

This clonotype was seen a handful of times. The chain joins TRBV5-6 to TRBJ2-1; D unresolved. CDR1 is SGHDT and CDR2 is YYEEEE in the germline V gene. The V and J ends lost 1 base and 8 bases respectively, with 7 bases between them. The CDR3 loop spans 12 amino acids. The CDR3 loop reads CASSLFSYEQFF. The DNA of the CDR3 is TGTGCCAGCAGCTTGTTTAGCTATGAGCAGTTCTTC.

In its sample, this clonotype was seen many times. The chain employs TRBV5-1 and TRBJ1-1; 7 bases align to TRBD1. The junction had 8 bases not matched to a gene; V was cut back by 0 bases and J by 3 bases. Per germline, CDR1 SGHRS and CDR2 YFSETQ. The CDR3 runs to 16 residues. The CDR3 here is CASSLGGGQRYTEAFF. As DNA, the CDR3 is TGCGCCAGCAGCTTGGGGGGGGGACAGAGATACACTGAAGCTTTCTTT.

This clonotype was seen many times. V gene TRBV20-1 combines with J gene TRBJ1-5; D uncertain. Trimming left V 1 base short and J 4 bases short, with 5 bases between. The CDR3 runs to 12 residues. Germline V CDR1 and CDR2: DFQATT, SNEGSKA (reference sequence). CDR3 DNA: TGCAGTGCTAGAGTTTTGAATCAGCCCCAGCATTTT. This encodes CSARVLNQPQHF.

The chain uses TRBV10-2 and TRBJ1-5, with a weak D call TRBD1 (5 bases). Trimming removed 8 bases from V and 7 bases from J, with 18 bases in between. Germline values: CDR1 WSHSY, CDR2 SAAADI. The CDR3 loop spans 14 amino acids. CDR3 protein: CASRRGGGGQPQHF. CDR3 sequence (DNA): TGCGCCAGCCGGAGGGGCGGGGGAGGACAGCCCCAGCATTTT.

This clonotype came up many times. The CDR3 reads CASTPTGGFEKLFF. Here the CDR3 DNA reads TGTGCCAGCACCCCGACAGGGGGATTTGAAAAACTGTTTTTT. The chain has TRBV12-3 or TRBV12-4 and TRBJ1-4, with 9 bases matching TRBD1. The CDR3 totals 14 residues. V dropped 7 bases and J dropped 7; count of bases not matched to a gene: 7.

This clonotype was found many times. V gene TRBV5-6 combines with J gene TRBJ2-1; weak D call: TRBD2 (6 bases). The CDR3 extends over 18 amino acids. Germline CDR1 reads SGHDT; CDR2 reads YYEEEE. The V end was cut by 4 bases, the J end by 0 bases, with 20 bases between. Here the CDR3 reads CASSGGVPRASSYNEQFF. Here the CDR3 DNA reads TGTGCCAGCAGCGGAGGGGTTCCGCGGGCGAGCTCCTACAATGAGCAGTTCTTC.

The rearrangement uses TRBV5-1 and TRBJ2-5; D gene uncertain. The CDR3 runs to 12 residues. The germline V gene has CDR1 SGHRS and CDR2 YFSETQ. V was shortened by 4 bases and J by 5 bases, with 9 bases between the two germline ends. CDR3: CASSPEGETQYF. The CDR3, as DNA: TGCGCCAGCAGCCCAGAAGGGGAGACCCAGTACTTC.

CDR3 protein: CASMLGTRFDEQFF. Written as DNA, the CDR3 is TGTGCCAGCATGTTAGGGACTCGATTCGATGAGCAGTTCTTC. The genes are TRBV2 and TRBJ2-1; possibly TRBD2 for D (6 bases). Germline V CDR1 and CDR2: SNHLY, FYNNEI. This CDR3 spans 14 amino acids. The germline V and J ends were trimmed by 7 bases and 8 bases, with 18 bases remaining between them.

On this clonotype itself: This may arise from a read error, as a much more abundant clone is one base away. V is TRBV28 and J is TRBJ2-3; no clear D. The ends were cut back, 6 bases at V and 0 bases at J, with 13 bases in the middle. Germline V CDR1 and CDR2: MDHEN, SYDVKM. CDR3 length: 15 residues. For the CDR3, the DNA is TGTGCCAGCAGCTACCTTCACATAAGCACAGATACGCAGTATTTT. Translated, it gives CASSYLHISTDTQYF.

This clonotype was seen a few times. This sequence joins TRBV4-1 and TRBJ1-5, with D tentatively TRBD1 (6 bases). V was pared by 0 bases and J by 0 bases, with 12 bases between. This CDR3 comprises 17 residues. Germline CDR1 MGHRA, CDR2 YSYEKL. This CDR3 is CASSQEGATHSNQPQHF. CDR3 coding DNA: TGCGCCAGCAGCCAAGAGGGGGCGACGCATAGCAATCAGCCCCAGCATTTT.